This TCR beta chain was obtained from a study of Graves' ophthalmopathy and Graves' hyperthyroidism. As for the study in general: The collection of peripheral blood took place at initial diagnosis, before any treatment. Study-wide findings and caveats: Most thyroid clonotypes expanded beyond 0.001 frequency were also found in blood.

Amplifying from RNA transcripts, the study obtained TCR beta CDR3 regions. An opening RT-PCR round employed HTBI primers and preceded a second-round multiplex PCR. TCRdb reprocessed the multiplex PCR reads via MiXCR and lists one record per CDR3 protein. There are hundreds of thousands of distinct CDR3 sequences in the sample; roughly two fifths occur only once, and less than 55% lies in the top ten. Uncontrolled infections, other autoimmune diseases, pregnancy or lactation barred patients from enrollment. PBMCs came from 8.5 to 10 ml of fresh peripheral blood. Ten or more counts support this clonotype. The antigen is undetermined. The V gene's germline CDR1 is SSHAT and CDR2 FNYEAQ (reference sequence). Trimming took 5 bases from V and 1 from J, leaving 18 bases between them. The length of the CDR3 is 17 residues.

The rearrangement uses TRBV7-7 and TRBJ1-5, with D hard to call. This TCR derives from an adult man with Graves' ophthalmopathy. Sequencing input: peripheral blood. The CDR3 DNA reads as TGTGCCAGCAGCGTACCGACGATCCATGAGAGCAATCAGCCCCAGCATTTT. It codes for CASSVPTIHESNQPQHF. Supplemented by reference TRBV7-7 and TRBJ1-5, the full variable domain reads GAGVSQSPRYKVTKRGQDVTLRCDPISSHATLYWYQQALGQGPEFLTYFNYEAQPDKSGLPSDRFSAERPEGSISTLTIQRTEQRDSAMYRCASSVPTIHESNQPQHFGDGTRLSIL.